These T cell receptor beta chains were read from a single sample in a study of T-cell memory formation after mild COVID-19. TCRdb redid the calling of the 5' RACE reads with MiXCR, one entry per CDR3 protein. The sample contains about 270,000 distinct CDR3 sequences, about 16% of which appear only once. Sequenced input: PBMCs or a T cell subset sorted from them (not recorded which). All receptors derive from a man between 18 and 29 years old who had mild COVID-19 (a few samples of this study predate the infection). Cell type and time point are not known. The CDR3 runs from the conserved cysteine through the conserved F or W. D genes are given only for firm matches. Clone size, where shown, is once, few, many, or a class for clones that have expanded.

v_gene	d_gene	abundance	len	j_gene	CDR3aa	CDR3nt
TRBV6-2/TRBV6-3	-	few	14	TRBJ2-7	CASSRDQGPYEQYF	TGTGCCAGCAGTCGCGACCAGGGACCCTACGAGCAGTACTTC
TRBV7-9	-	many	13	TRBJ2-5	CASSRRGAETQYF	TGTGCCAGCAGCCGCCGGGGAGCGGAGACCCAGTACTTC
TRBV4-1	-	-	16	TRBJ2-7	CASSQELRAKRREQYF	TGCGCCAGCAGCCAAGAATTAAGGGCCAAACGGAGGGAGCAGTACTTC
TRBV12-3/TRBV12-4	-	-	17	TRBJ1-5	CASSLDAYPGVNQPQHF	TGTGCCAGCAGTTTAGACGCTTACCCAGGGGTTAATCAGCCCCAGCATTTT
TRBV14	-	-	11	TRBJ2-4	CASSRGGREYF	TGTGCCAGCAGCCGCGGAGGGAGAGAGTACTTC
TRBV12-3/TRBV12-4	TRBD2	many	16	TRBJ2-2	CASIKLAGGNTGELFF	TGTGCCAGCATAAAACTAGCGGGGGGAAACACCGGGGAGCTGTTTTTT
TRBV7-3	-	-	16	TRBJ1-6	CASSFRTMGRNSPLHF	TGTGCCAGCAGCTTCCGTACCATGGGGCGGAATTCACCCCTCCACTTT
TRBV5-1	-	many	13	TRBJ2-7	CASSVEQKYEQYF	TGCGCCAGCAGCGTGGAGCAAAAATACGAGCAGTACTTC
TRBV12-3/TRBV12-4	-	few	15	TRBJ2-1	CASARTASSYNEQFF	TGTGCCAGCGCGAGAACGGCTAGCTCCTACAATGAGCAGTTCTTC
TRBV4-1	-	few	15	TRBJ1-1	CASSQDMEGRTEAFF	TGCGCCAGCAGCCAAGATATGGAGGGACGGACTGAAGCTTTCTTT
TRBV15	TRBD2	many	15	TRBJ2-7	CATSLGTSGVYEQYF	TGTGCCACCAGCCTCGGGACTAGCGGGGTCTACGAGCAGTACTTC
TRBV6-6	-	-	15	TRBJ2-6	CASREDSSGANVLTF	TGTGCCAGCAGAGAGGACAGCTCTGGGGCCAACGTCCTGACTTTC
TRBV11-3	-	few	13	TRBJ2-3	CASSFKPTDTQYF	TGTGCCAGCAGCTTTAAGCCGACAGATACGCAGTATTTT
TRBV25-1	-	-	16	TRBJ2-3	CASSVGGGRPTDTQYF	TGTGCCAGCAGTGTAGGTGGGGGCCGACCCACAGATACGCAGTATTTT
TRBV10-2	TRBD1	-	13	TRBJ1-4	CASKHRGGEKLFF	TGCGCCAGCAAACACAGGGGCGGTGAAAAACTGTTTTTT
TRBV29-1	-	many	14	TRBJ1-3	CSVEESGSGNTIYF	TGCAGCGTTGAAGAGTCGGGTTCTGGAAACACCATATATTTT